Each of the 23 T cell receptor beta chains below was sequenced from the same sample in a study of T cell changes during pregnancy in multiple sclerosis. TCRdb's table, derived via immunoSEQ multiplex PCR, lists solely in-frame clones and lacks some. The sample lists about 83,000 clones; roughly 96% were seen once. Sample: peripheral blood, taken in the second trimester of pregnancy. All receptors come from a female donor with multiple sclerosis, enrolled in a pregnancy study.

The CDR3 is CASSDMGFQYF. The CDR3 region has the DNA TGTGCCAGCAGTGACATGGGTTTTCAGTACTTC. The genes are TRBV7-9 and TRBJ2-4; D uncertain. Trimming removed 6 bases at V and 11 bases at J, with 11 bases between. Germline CDR1 is SEHNR and CDR2 is FQNEAQ (reference sequence). This CDR3 spans 11 amino acids.

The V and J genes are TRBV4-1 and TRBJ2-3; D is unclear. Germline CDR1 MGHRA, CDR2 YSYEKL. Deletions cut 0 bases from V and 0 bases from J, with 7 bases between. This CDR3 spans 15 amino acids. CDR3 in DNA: TGCGCCAGCAGCCAAGATTGGCCTAGCACAGATACGCAGTATTTT. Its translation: CASSQDWPSTDTQYF.

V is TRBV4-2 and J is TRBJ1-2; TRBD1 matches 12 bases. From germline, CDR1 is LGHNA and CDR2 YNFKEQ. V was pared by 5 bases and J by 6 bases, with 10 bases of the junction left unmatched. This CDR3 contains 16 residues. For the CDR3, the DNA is TGTGCCAGCAGCAAGACCGGGACAGGGGGCGCCCATGGCTACACCTTC. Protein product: CASSKTGTGGAHGYTF.

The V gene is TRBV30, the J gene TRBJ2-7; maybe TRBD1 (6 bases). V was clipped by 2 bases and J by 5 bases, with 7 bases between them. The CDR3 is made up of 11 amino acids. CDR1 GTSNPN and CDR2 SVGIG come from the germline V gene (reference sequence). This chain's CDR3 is CAWSTGNEQYF. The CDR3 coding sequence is TGTGCCTGGAGTACAGGGAACGAGCAGTACTTC.

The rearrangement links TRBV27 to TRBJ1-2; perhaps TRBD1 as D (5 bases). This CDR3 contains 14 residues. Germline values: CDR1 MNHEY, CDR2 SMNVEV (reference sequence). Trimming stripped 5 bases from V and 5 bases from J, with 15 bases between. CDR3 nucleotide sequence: TGTGCCAGCAGTGCCTTCGGAGGGACTTATGGCTACACCTTC. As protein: CASSAFGGTYGYTF.

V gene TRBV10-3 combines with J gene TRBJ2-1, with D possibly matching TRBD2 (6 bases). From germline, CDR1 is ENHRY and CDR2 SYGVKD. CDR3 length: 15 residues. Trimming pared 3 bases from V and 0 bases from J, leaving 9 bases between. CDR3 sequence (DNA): TGTGCCATCAGTGACGGACTACACTCCTACAATGAGCAGTTCTTC. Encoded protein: CAISDGLHSYNEQFF.

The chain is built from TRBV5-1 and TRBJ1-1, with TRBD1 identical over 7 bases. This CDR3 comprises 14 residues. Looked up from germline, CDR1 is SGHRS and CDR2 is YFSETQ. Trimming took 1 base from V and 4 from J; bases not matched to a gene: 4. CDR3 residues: CASSLRGPGTEAFF. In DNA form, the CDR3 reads TGCGCCAGCAGCTTGAGGGGGCCGGGCACTGAAGCTTTCTTT.

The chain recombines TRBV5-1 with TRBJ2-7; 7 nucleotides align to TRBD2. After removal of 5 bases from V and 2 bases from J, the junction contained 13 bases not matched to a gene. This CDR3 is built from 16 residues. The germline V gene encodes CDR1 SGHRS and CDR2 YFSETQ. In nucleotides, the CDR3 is TGCGCCAGCAGTCCAAGCCGCGGGAGCCCAACCTACGAGCAGTACTTC. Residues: CASSPSRGSPTYEQYF.

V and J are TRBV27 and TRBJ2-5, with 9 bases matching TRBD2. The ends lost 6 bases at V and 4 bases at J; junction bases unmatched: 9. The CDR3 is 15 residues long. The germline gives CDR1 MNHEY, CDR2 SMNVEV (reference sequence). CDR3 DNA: TGTGCCAGCAGCGAAAGGACTAGCGCGGTAGAGACCCAGTACTTC. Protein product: CASSERTSAVETQYF.

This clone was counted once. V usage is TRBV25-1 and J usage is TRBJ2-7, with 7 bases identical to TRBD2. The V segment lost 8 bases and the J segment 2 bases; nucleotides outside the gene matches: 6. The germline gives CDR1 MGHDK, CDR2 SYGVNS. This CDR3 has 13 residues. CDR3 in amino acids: CASAGGRAYEQYF. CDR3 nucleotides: TGTGCCAGCGCTGGGGGGAGGGCCTACGAGCAGTACTTC.

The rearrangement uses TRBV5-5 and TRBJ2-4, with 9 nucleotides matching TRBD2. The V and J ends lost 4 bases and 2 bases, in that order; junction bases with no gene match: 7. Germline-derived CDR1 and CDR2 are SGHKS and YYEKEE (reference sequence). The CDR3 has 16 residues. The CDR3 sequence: CASSPTSGSTKNIQYF. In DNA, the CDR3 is TGTGCCAGCAGCCCGACTAGCGGTAGCACCAAAAACATTCAGTACTTC.

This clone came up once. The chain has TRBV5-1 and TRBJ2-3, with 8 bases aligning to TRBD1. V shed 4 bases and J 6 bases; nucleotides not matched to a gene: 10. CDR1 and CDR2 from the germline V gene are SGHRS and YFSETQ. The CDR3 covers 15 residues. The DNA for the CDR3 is TGCGCCAGCAGCCTCCACGGCAGGGGGCAGGATACGCAGTATTTT. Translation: CASSLHGRGQDTQYF. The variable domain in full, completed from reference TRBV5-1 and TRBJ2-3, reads KAGVTQTPRYLIKTRGQQVTLSCSPISGHRSVSWYQQTPGQGLQFLFEYFSETQRNKGNFPGRFSGRQFSNSRSEMNVSTLELGDSALYLCASSLHGRGQDTQYFGPGTRLTVL.

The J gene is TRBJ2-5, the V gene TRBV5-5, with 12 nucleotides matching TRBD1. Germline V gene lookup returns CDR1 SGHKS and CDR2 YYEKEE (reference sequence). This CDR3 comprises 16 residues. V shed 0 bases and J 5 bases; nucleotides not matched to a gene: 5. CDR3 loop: CASSLVGTGGAETQYF. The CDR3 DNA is TGTGCCAGCAGCTTGGTAGGGACAGGGGGCGCGGAGACCCAGTACTTC.

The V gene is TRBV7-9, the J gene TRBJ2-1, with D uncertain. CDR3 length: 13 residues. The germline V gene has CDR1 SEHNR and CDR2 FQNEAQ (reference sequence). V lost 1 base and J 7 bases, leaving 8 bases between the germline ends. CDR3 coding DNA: TGTGCCAGCAGCTTAGGGGCTACGAATGAGCAGTTCTTC. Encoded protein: CASSLGATNEQFF.

This CDR3 is CASSDLTSGKITSTDTQYF. CDR3 nucleotide sequence: TGTGCCAGCAGTGACCTGACTAGCGGGAAGATAACTAGCACAGATACGCAGTATTTT. The chain combines TRBV6-4 with TRBJ2-3; 11 nucleotides line up with TRBD2. Germline V gives CDR1 MRHNA, CDR2 SNTAGT. The CDR3 runs to 19 residues. V lost 2 bases and J lost 0; bases outside the gene matches: 10.

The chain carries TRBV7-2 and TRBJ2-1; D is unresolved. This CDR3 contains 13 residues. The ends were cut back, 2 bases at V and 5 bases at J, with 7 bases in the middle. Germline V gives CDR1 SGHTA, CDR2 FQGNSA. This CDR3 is CASSLPVNNEQFF. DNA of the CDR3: TGTGCCAGCAGCTTACCGGTAAACAATGAGCAGTTCTTC.

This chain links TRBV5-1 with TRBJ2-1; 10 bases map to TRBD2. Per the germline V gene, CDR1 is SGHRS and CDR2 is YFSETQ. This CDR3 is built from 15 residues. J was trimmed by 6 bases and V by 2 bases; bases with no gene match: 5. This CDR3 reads CASSFSGRKGNEQFF. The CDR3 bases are TGCGCCAGCAGCTTTAGCGGGAGGAAGGGCAATGAGCAGTTCTTC. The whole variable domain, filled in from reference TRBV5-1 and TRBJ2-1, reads KAGVTQTPRYLIKTRGQQVTLSCSPISGHRSVSWYQQTPGQGLQFLFEYFSETQRNKGNFPGRFSGRQFSNSRSEMNVSTLELGDSALYLCASSFSGRKGNEQFFGPGTRLTVL.

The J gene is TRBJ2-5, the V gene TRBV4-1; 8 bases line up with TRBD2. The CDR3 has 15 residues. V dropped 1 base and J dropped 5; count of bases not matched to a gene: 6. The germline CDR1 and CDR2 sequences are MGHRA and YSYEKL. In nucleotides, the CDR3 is TGCGCCAGCAGCCAAGTCGAGCGGGAGTGGGAGACCCAGTACTTC. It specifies CASSQVEREWETQYF.

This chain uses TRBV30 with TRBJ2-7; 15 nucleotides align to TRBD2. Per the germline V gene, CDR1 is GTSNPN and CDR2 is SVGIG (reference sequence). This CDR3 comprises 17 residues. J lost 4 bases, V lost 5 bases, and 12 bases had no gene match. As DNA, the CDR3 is TGTGCCTGGGACCAGGGCGGGACTAGCGGGAGGACGTACGAGCAGTACTTC. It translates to CAWDQGGTSGRTYEQYF. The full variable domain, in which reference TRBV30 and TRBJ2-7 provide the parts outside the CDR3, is SQTIHQWPATLVQPVGSPLSLECTVEGTSNPNLYWYRQAAGRGLQLLFYSVGIGQISSEVPQNLSASRPQDRQFILSSKKLLLSDSGFYLCAWDQGGTSGRTYEQYFGPGTRLTVT.

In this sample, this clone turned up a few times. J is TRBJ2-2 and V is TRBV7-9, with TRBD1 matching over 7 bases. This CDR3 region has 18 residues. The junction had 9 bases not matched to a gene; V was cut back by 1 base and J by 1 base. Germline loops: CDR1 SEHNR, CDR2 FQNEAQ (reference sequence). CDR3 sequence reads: CASSLVWGRDRNTGELFF. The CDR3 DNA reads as TGTGCCAGCAGCTTAGTGTGGGGACGGGACAGGAACACCGGGGAGCTGTTTTTT.

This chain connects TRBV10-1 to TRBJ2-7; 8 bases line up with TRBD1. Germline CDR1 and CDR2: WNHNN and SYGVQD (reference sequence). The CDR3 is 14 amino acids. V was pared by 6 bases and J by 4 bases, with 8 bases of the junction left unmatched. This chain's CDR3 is CASSPGTGLYEQYF. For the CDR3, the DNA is TGCGCCAGCAGCCCTGGGACAGGTCTTTACGAGCAGTACTTC.

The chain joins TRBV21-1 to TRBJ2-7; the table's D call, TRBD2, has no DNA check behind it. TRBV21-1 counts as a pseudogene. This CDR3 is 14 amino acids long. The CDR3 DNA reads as TGTGCCAGCAGCAAAGATATAGAGGGCCACGAGCAGTACTTC. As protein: CASSKDIEGHEQYF.

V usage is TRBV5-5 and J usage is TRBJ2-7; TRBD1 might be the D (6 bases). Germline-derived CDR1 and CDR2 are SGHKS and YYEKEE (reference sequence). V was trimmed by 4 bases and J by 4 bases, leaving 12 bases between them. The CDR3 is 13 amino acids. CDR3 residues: CASSRGQIYEQYF. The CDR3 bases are TGTGCCAGCAGCAGGGGACAAATTTACGAGCAGTACTTC.